This record concerns one T cell receptor beta chain sequence. Authors' data handling: Reference gene primer amplification yielded estimated nucleated cell counts. Libraries were prepared by immunoSEQ multiplex PCR; TCRdb keeps only in-frame clonotypes and omits some of them. The V and J calls and the clone size are those of that table, but D and trimming were determined from the DNA. The sample consists of about 410,000 clones, 89% of them appearing once. Those enrolled in Seattle joined during active infection and were followed longitudinally afterward. The sample comes from a study of blood T cell repertoires in COVID-19. Looking at the study overall: Sources were T cells, B-cell-depleted T cells, or PBMCs; the material itself was cDNA or gDNA.

Trimming took 5 bases from V and 3 from J, leaving 4 bases between them. The CDR3 is 11 amino acids. The sequenced material came from peripheral blood. The rearrangement links TRBV12-3 or TRBV12-4 to TRBJ1-1; no clear D. The source of this sequence is a woman aged 40-49 years with COVID-19, enrolled during active disease. The CDR3 here is CASSRDTEAFF. The CDR3 coding sequence is TGTGCCAGCAGTCGGGACACTGAAGCTTTCTTT.